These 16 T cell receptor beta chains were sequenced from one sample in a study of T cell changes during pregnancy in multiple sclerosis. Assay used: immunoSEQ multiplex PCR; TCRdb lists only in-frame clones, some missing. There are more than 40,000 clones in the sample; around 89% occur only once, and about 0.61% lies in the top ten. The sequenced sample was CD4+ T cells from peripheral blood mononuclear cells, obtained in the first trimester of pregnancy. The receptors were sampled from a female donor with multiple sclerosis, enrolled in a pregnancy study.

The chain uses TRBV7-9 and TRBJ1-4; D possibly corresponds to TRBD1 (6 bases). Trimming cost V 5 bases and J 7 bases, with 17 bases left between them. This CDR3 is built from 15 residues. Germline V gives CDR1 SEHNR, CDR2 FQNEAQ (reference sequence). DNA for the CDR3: TGTGCCAGCAGCACCCTGACAGGAGACTCTGAAAAACTGTTTTTT. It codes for CASSTLTGDSEKLFF.

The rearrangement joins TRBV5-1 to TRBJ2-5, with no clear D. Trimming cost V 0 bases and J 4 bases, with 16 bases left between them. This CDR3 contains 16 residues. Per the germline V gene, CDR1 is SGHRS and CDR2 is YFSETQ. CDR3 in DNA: TGCGCCAGCAGCTTGGCGTCAGGATATTTGGTAGAGACCCAGTACTTC. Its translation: CASSLASGYLVETQYF. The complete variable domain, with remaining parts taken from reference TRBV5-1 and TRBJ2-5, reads KAGVTQTPRYLIKTRGQQVTLSCSPISGHRSVSWYQQTPGQGLQFLFEYFSETQRNKGNFPGRFSGRQFSNSRSEMNVSTLELGDSALYLCASSLASGYLVETQYFGPGTRLLVL.

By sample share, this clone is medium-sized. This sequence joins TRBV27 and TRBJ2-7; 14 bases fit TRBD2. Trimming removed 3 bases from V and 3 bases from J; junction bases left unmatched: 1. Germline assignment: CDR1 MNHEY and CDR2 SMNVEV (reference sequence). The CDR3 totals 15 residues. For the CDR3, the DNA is TGTGCCAGCAGTTTGGGACTAGCGGGAGTCTACGAGCAGTACTTC. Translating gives CASSLGLAGVYEQYF.

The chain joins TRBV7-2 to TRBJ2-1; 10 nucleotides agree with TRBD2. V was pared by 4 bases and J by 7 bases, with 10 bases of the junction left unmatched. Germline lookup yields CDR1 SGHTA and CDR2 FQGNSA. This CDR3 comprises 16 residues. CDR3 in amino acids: CASSSDGERGGNEQFF. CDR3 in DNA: TGTGCCAGCAGCTCTGATGGGGAGCGGGGGGGGAATGAGCAGTTCTTC.

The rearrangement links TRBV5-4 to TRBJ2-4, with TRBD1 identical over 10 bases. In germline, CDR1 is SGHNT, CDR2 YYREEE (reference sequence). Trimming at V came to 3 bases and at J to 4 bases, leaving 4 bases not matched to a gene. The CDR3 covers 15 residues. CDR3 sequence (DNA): TGTGCCAGCAGCTCTTCGGGACAGGGGAAAAACATTCAGTACTTC. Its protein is CASSSSGQGKNIQYF.

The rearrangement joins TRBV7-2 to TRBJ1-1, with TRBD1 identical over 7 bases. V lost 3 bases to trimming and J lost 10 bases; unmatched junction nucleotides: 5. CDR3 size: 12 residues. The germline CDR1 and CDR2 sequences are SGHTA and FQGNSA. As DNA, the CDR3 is TGTGCCAGCAGCTTGAAAACAGGGGTAGCTTTCTTT. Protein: CASSLKTGVAFF.

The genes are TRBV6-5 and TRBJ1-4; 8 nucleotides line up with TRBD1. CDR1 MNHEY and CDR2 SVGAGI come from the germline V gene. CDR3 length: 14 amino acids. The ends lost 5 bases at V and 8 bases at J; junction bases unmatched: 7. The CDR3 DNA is TGTGCCAGCAGTACGGGACAGGTTTTCGAAAAACTGTTTTTT. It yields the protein CASSTGQVFEKLFF.

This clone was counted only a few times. The CDR3 DNA follows: TGTGCCAGCAGCTTAGCCCTAGCCTCCGAGCAGTACTTC. This gives the protein CASSLALASEQYF. The rearrangement uses TRBV7-9 and TRBJ2-7; weak D call: TRBD2 (5 bases). The CDR3 extends over 13 amino acids. The germline V gene encodes CDR1 SEHNR and CDR2 FQNEAQ (reference sequence). V was shortened by 0 bases and J by 6 bases, with 9 bases between the two germline ends.

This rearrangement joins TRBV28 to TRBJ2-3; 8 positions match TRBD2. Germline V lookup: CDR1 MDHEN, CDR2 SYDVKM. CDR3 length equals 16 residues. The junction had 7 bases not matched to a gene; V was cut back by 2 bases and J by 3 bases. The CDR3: CASSLLSGSRTDTQYF. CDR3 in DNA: TGTGCCAGCAGTTTACTAAGCGGGAGTCGGACAGATACGCAGTATTTT. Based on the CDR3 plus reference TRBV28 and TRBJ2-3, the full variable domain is DVKVTQSSRYLVKRTGEKVFLECVQDMDHENMFWYRQDPGLGLRLIYFSYDVKMKEKGDIPEGYSVSREKKERFSLILESASTNQTSMYLCASSLLSGSRTDTQYFGPGTRLTVL.

DNA for the CDR3: TGTGCCAGCAGTGACCCCGGACTGGGGGGTATAGGGAACATTCAGTACTTC. Translated: CASSDPGLGGIGNIQYF. The V call is TRBV25-1, the J call TRBJ2-4; tentative D call: TRBD2 (6 bases). Germline V CDR1 and CDR2: MGHDK, SYGVNS. Between the trimmed V and J ends, which lost 3 bases and 7 bases, there was a span of 22 bases. The CDR3 totals 17 residues.

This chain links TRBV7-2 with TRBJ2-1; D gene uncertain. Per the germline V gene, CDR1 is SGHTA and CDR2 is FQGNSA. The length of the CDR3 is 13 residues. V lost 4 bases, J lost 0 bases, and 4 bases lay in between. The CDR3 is CASSSSSYNEQFF. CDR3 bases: TGTGCCAGCAGCTCGAGCTCCTACAATGAGCAGTTCTTC.

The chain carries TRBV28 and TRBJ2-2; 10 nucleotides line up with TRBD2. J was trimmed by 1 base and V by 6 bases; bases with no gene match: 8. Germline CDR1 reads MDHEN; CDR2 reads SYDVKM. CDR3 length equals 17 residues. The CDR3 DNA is TGTGCCAGCAGCCACGCCGGACTAGCGGAGAACACCGGGGAGCTGTTTTTT. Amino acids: CASSHAGLAENTGELFF.

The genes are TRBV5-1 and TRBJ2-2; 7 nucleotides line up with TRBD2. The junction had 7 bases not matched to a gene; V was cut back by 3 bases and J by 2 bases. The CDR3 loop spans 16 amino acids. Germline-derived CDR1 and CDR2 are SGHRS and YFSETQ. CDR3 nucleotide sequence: TGCGCCAGCAGCTCGGGCCTAGCGGCAAACACCGGGGAGCTGTTTTTT. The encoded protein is CASSSGLAANTGELFF.

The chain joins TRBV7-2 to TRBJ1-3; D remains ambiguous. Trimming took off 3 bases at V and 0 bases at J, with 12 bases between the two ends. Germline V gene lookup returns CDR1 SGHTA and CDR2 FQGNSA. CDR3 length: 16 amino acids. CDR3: CASSFVGVYSGNTIYF. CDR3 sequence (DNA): TGTGCCAGCAGCTTTGTCGGGGTATACTCTGGAAACACCATATATTTT.

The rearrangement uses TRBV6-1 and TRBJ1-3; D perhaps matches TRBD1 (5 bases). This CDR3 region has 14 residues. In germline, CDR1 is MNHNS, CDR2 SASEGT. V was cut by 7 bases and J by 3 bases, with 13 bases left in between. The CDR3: CASKQAGIGNTIYF. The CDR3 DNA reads TGTGCCAGCAAGCAGGCAGGGATTGGAAACACCATATATTTT.

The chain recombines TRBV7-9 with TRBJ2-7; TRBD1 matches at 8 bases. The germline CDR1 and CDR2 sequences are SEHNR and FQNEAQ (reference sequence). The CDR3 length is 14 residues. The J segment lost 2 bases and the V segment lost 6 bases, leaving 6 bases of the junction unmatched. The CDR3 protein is CASSTAGGTYEQYF. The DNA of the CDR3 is TGTGCCAGCAGTACGGCAGGGGGCACCTACGAGCAGTACTTC.